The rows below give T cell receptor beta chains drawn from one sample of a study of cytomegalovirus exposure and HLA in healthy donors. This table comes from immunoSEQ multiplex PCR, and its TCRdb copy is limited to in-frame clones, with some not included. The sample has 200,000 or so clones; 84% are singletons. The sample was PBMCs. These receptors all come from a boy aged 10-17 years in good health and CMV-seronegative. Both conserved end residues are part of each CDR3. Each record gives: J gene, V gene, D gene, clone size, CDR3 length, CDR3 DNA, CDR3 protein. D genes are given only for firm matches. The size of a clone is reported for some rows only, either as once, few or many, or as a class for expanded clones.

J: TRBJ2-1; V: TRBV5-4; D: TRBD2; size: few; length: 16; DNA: TGTGCCAGCAGACCCGGGGGGGAGGTTGCCTACAATGAGCAGTTCTTC; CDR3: CASRPGGEVAYNEQFF
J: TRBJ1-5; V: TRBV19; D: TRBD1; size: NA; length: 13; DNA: TGTGCCAGTAGTGGACAGGGTTTTCAGCCCCAGCATTTT; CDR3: CASSGQGFQPQHF
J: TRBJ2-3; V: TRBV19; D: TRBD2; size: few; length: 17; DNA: TGTGCCAGTAGTCCTCGGACTAGCGGGACAAGCACAGATACGCAGTATTTT; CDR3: CASSPRTSGTSTDTQYF
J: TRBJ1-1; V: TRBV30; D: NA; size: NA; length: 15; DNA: TGTGCCTGGAAGATCGGGGTAAGTGGGCACACTGAAGCTTTCTTT; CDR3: CAWKIGVSGHTEAFF
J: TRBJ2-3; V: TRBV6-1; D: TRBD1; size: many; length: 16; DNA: TGTGCCAGCAGTGAACTACCCGGGACAGGGGGAGATACGCAGTATTTT; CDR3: CASSELPGTGGDTQYF
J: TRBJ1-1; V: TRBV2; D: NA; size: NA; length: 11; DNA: TGTGCCAGCTTAAGCAGCCGGGGAGCTTTCTTT; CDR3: CASLSSRGAFF
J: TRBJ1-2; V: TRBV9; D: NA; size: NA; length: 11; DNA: TGTGCCAGCAGCTCAGAGGAGGGCTACACCTTC; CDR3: CASSSEEGYTF
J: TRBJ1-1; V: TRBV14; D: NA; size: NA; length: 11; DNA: TGTGCCAGCAGCCAAGATCGGGTAGGCCAATTT; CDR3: CASSQDRVGQF
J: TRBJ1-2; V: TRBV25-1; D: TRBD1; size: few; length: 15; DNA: TGTGCCAGCAGTGGCCGACAGGGCCACAGCTATGGCTACACCTTC; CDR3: CASSGRQGHSYGYTF
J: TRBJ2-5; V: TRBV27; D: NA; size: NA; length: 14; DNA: TGTGCCAGCAGTTTAGCGGGCATACAAGAGACCCAGTACTTC; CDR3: CASSLAGIQETQYF
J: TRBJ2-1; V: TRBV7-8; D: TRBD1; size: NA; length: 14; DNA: TGTGCCAGCAGCAACGACAGGGGGGTCAATGAGCAGTTCTTC; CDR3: CASSNDRGVNEQFF
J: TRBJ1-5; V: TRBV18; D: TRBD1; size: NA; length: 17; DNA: TGTGCCAGCTCACCACCGGGACAGGGGGCCCTCGGGCAGCCCCAGCATTTT; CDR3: CASSPPGQGALGQPQHF
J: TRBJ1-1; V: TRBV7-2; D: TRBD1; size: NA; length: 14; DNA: TGTGCCAGCAGCTTAGCGACAGGGGGCACTGAAGCTTTCTTT; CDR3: CASSLATGGTEAFF
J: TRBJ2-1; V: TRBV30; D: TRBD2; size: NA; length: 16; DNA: TGTGCCTGGAGTGACAAGGTAGCGGGAGATCACAATGAGCAGTTCTTC; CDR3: CAWSDKVAGDHNEQFF
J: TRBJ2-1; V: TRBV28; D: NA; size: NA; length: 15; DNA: TGTGCCAGCAGTTTTGCGGGGGACAGGATCTTCGGGCTGTTCTTC; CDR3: CASSFAGDRIFGLFF
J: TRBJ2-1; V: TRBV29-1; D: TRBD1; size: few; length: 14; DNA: TGCAGCGCGGACAGGCCTACCTCCTACAATGAGCAGTTCTTC; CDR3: CSADRPTSYNEQFF
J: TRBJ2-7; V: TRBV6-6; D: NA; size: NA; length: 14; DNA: TGTGCCAGCAGTTACATTCAGGGGTCCAACGAGCAGTACTTC; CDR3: CASSYIQGSNEQYF
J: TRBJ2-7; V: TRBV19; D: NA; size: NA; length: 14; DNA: TGTGCCAGTAGCAAGAGCGGGCGTTATTACGAGCAGTACTTC; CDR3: CASSKSGRYYEQYF
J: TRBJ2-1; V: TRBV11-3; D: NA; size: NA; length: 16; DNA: TGTGCCAGCAGCTTAGATCTTGTCGGGGGAGGAGGTGAGCAGTTCTTC; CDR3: CASSLDLVGGGGEQFF
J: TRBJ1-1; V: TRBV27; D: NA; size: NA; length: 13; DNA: TGTGCCAGCATGGGCACCTGGAACACTGAAGCTTTCTTT; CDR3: CASMGTWNTEAFF
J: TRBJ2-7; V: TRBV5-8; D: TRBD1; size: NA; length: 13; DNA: TGTGCCAGCAGCTTACAGGGGGCCCACGAGCAGTACTTC; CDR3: CASSLQGAHEQYF
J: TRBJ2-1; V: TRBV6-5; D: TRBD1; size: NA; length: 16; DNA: TGTGCCAGCAGTTACTCGCGACAGGGGAAGAGGGATGAGCAGTTCTTC; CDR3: CASSYSRQGKRDEQFF
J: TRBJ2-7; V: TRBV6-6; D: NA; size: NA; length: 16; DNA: TGTGCCAGCAGTTATGTGGGACTGGGGGTTTCGAGGGAGCAGTACTTC; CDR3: CASSYVGLGVSREQYF
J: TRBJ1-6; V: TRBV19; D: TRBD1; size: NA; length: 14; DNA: TGTGCCAGTAGTACAACAGGGGGCGGGTCACCCCTCCACTTT; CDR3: CASSTTGGGSPLHF